These T cell receptor beta chains were read from a single sample in a study of blood T cell repertoires in COVID-19. TCRdb's table, derived via immunoSEQ multiplex PCR, lists solely in-frame clones and lacks some. The table includes about 58,000 clones, almost 90% detected once. Sequenced material: peripheral blood. Every receptor here comes from a man between 60 and 75 years old with active COVID-19. The CDR3 runs from the conserved cysteine through the conserved F or W. Each record gives: V gene, J gene, D gene, clone size, CDR3 protein, CDR3 DNA. The D gene is left open where the match is weak. Where a row states a size, it is once, few, many or the class of an expanded clone; other rows omit it.

V gene: TRBV9; J gene: TRBJ1-2; D gene: TRBD1; clone size: NA; CDR3 protein: CASSVGRQGNGYTF; CDR3 DNA: TGTGCCAGCAGCGTAGGTCGACAGGGCAATGGCTACACCTTC
V gene: TRBV27; J gene: TRBJ2-7; D gene: NA; clone size: few; CDR3 protein: CASSRGGLTYEQYF; CDR3 DNA: TGTGCCAGTTCCCGCGGCGGCCTAACCTACGAGCAGTACTTC
V gene: TRBV7-7; J gene: TRBJ2-1; D gene: NA; clone size: NA; CDR3 protein: CASSPNWGDGFNEQFF; CDR3 DNA: TGTGCTAGCAGCCCCAACTGGGGGGATGGGTTCAATGAGCAGTTCTTC
V gene: TRBV28; J gene: TRBJ1-2; D gene: TRBD1; clone size: NA; CDR3 protein: CASSSPGTGYGYTF; CDR3 DNA: TGTGCCAGCAGTTCGCCCGGGACAGGCTATGGCTACACCTTC
V gene: TRBV7-9; J gene: TRBJ2-1; D gene: TRBD2; clone size: NA; CDR3 protein: CASSGGGRAYNEQFF; CDR3 DNA: TGTGCCAGCAGCGGAGGCGGGAGGGCCTACAATGAGCAGTTCTTC
V gene: TRBV10-3; J gene: TRBJ2-5; D gene: TRBD2; clone size: NA; CDR3 protein: CAISESAGGLGTQYF; CDR3 DNA: TGTGCCATCAGTGAGTCGGCGGGGGGGCTAGGGACCCAGTACTTC
V gene: TRBV9; J gene: TRBJ2-3; D gene: NA; clone size: NA; CDR3 protein: CASSVKPVDTQYF; CDR3 DNA: TGTGCCAGCAGCGTTAAGCCTGTGGATACGCAGTATTTT
V gene: TRBV28; J gene: TRBJ2-1; D gene: NA; clone size: once; CDR3 protein: CASSWPGGYNEQFF; CDR3 DNA: TGTGCCAGCAGTTGGCCAGGGGGGTACAATGAGCAGTTCTTC
V gene: TRBV29-1; J gene: TRBJ2-3; D gene: TRBD1; clone size: NA; CDR3 protein: CSAGGTGLTQYF; CDR3 DNA: TGCAGCGCTGGGGGGACAGGTCTCACGCAGTATTTT
V gene: TRBV18; J gene: TRBJ1-1; D gene: TRBD1; clone size: NA; CDR3 protein: CASSLRGQFSDTEAFF; CDR3 DNA: TGTGCCAGCTCACTAAGGGGACAGTTTAGTGACACTGAAGCTTTCTTT
V gene: TRBV18; J gene: TRBJ1-5; D gene: NA; clone size: once; CDR3 protein: CASSPYAGQPQHF; CDR3 DNA: TGTGCCAGCTCACCATACGCAGGTCAGCCCCAGCATTTT
V gene: TRBV24-1; J gene: TRBJ2-1; D gene: NA; clone size: NA; CDR3 protein: CATSQLDEQFF; CDR3 DNA: TGTGCCACCAGTCAGTTGGATGAGCAGTTCTTC
V gene: TRBV24-1; J gene: TRBJ2-2; D gene: TRBD2; clone size: NA; CDR3 protein: CATSPAGSTGELFF; CDR3 DNA: TGTGCCACCAGCCCAGCGGGGTCCACCGGGGAGCTGTTTTTT
V gene: TRBV7-3; J gene: TRBJ2-2; D gene: TRBD2; clone size: NA; CDR3 protein: CASSPPGGGPLGELFF; CDR3 DNA: TGTGCCAGCAGCCCCCCTGGCGGGGGGCCGCTCGGGGAGCTGTTTTTT
V gene: TRBV10-3; J gene: TRBJ2-2; D gene: TRBD2; clone size: NA; CDR3 protein: CAISGTSGDAGELFF; CDR3 DNA: TGTGCCATCAGCGGGACTAGCGGGGACGCCGGGGAGCTGTTTTTT
V gene: TRBV12-3/TRBV12-4; J gene: TRBJ1-1; D gene: NA; clone size: NA; CDR3 protein: CASRQQGEAFF; CDR3 DNA: TGTGCCAGCAGACAACAGGGTGAAGCTTTCTTT
V gene: TRBV18; J gene: TRBJ2-6; D gene: NA; clone size: NA; CDR3 protein: CASSPTGGGANVLTF; CDR3 DNA: TGTGCCAGCTCACCAACCGGGGGAGGGGCCAACGTCCTGACTTTC
V gene: TRBV19; J gene: TRBJ1-1; D gene: TRBD1; clone size: NA; CDR3 protein: CASSADRTNTEAFF; CDR3 DNA: TGTGCCAGTAGTGCGGACAGGACGAACACTGAAGCTTTCTTT
V gene: TRBV30; J gene: TRBJ2-5; D gene: TRBD2; clone size: NA; CDR3 protein: CAWKASGGGQETQYF; CDR3 DNA: TGTGCCTGGAAGGCTAGCGGGGGTGGGCAAGAGACCCAGTACTTC
V gene: TRBV6-5; J gene: TRBJ2-5; D gene: TRBD2; clone size: NA; CDR3 protein: CASLKAGAGAETQYF; CDR3 DNA: TGTGCCAGCCTGAAAGCCGGAGCGGGGGCAGAGACCCAGTACTTC
V gene: TRBV9; J gene: TRBJ1-1; D gene: NA; clone size: NA; CDR3 protein: CASSVGGGQMNTEAFF; CDR3 DNA: TGTGCCAGCAGCGTAGGGGGCGGACAGATGAACACTGAAGCTTTCTTT
V gene: TRBV29-1; J gene: TRBJ2-7; D gene: NA; clone size: NA; CDR3 protein: CSVIEESTPFYEQYF; CDR3 DNA: TGCAGCGTGATTGAGGAGAGTACCCCATTCTACGAGCAGTACTTC
V gene: TRBV10-3; J gene: TRBJ2-2; D gene: TRBD2; clone size: NA; CDR3 protein: CAIGLAGRTGELFF; CDR3 DNA: TGTGCCATAGGGCTAGCGGGAAGAACCGGGGAGCTGTTTTTT
V gene: TRBV19; J gene: TRBJ2-5; D gene: NA; clone size: NA; CDR3 protein: CASGARAAFQETQYF; CDR3 DNA: TGTGCCAGTGGGGCTAGGGCAGCCTTTCAAGAGACCCAGTACTTC
V gene: TRBV7-9; J gene: TRBJ1-4; D gene: TRBD1; clone size: NA; CDR3 protein: CASSPGTAFNEKLFF; CDR3 DNA: TGTGCCAGCAGTCCGGGGACAGCCTTTAATGAAAAACTGTTTTTT
V gene: TRBV7-9; J gene: TRBJ2-7; D gene: NA; clone size: NA; CDR3 protein: CASSSQGYEQYF; CDR3 DNA: TGTGCCAGCAGCTCTCAGGGTTACGAGCAGTACTTC